Reported below is one T cell receptor beta chain. In the study's own analysis: Reference gene primer amplification gave estimated nucleated cell counts. Method: immunoSEQ multiplex PCR; TCRdb's copy keeps in-frame clones and lacks some. V and J calls and clone size are as listed in that table; D and trimming were resolved from the DNA. This table has under 250,000 clones, more than 80% appearing once. The sample is drawn from a study of blood T cell repertoires in COVID-19. Study-wide background: There were acute and convalescent COVID-19 samples, and they came from the United States, Italy and Spain. T cells, B-cell-depleted T cells, or PBMCs supplied cDNA or gDNA.

From germline, CDR1 is SQVTM and CDR2 ANQGSEA. The CDR3 consists of 16 residues. The V segment lost 5 bases and the J segment 2 bases; nucleotides outside the gene matches: 11. This TCR was recovered from a human donor in a cohort sampled during active COVID-19. Input material: peripheral blood. V is TRBV29-1 and J is TRBJ1-5, with 8 nucleotides matching TRBD1. CDR3 loop: CSVTTKGTGRNQPQHF. As DNA, the CDR3 is TGCAGCGTTACTACTAAGGGGACAGGTCGCAATCAGCCCCAGCATTTT. The full variable domain, completed using reference TRBV29-1 and TRBJ1-5, is SAVISQKPSRDICQRGTSLTIQCQVDSQVTMMFWYRQQPGQSLTLIATANQGSEATYESGFVIDKFPISRPNLTFSTLTVSNMSPEDSSIYLCSVTTKGTGRNQPQHFGDGTRLSIL.